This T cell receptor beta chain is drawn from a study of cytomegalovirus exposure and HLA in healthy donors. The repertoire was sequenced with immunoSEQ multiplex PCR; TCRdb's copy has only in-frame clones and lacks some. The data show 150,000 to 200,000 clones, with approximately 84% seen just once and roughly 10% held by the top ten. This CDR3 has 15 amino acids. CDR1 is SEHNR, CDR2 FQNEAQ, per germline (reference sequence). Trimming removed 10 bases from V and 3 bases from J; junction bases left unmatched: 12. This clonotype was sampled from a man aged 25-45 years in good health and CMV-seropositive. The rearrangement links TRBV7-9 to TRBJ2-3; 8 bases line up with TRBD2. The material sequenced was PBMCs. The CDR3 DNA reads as TGTGCCACCGGGGGGGGACCACGCATTACAGATACGCAGTATTTT. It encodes CATGGGPRITDTQYF.